One and the same sample provided the 27 T cell receptor beta chains below, sequenced in a study of blood T cell repertoires in COVID-19. Here immunoSEQ multiplex PCR was the method, and the copy in TCRdb shows in-frame clones only, minus some. The sample has over 150,000 clones; around nine tenths are singletons. The sample comprised peripheral blood. The source is a man aged 50 to 59 who had recovered from COVID-19.

This clone was found once. V usage is TRBV4-1 and J usage is TRBJ2-2; 12 bases are shared with TRBD2. This CDR3 comprises 16 residues. Germline assignment: CDR1 MGHRA and CDR2 YSYEKL. Losses at the gene ends were 4 bases for V and 4 bases for J; bases not matched to a gene: 4. CDR3 DNA: TGCGCCAGCAGCCTGACTAGCGGGAGCTTCACCGGGGAGCTGTTTTTT. As protein: CASSLTSGSFTGELFF.

The J gene is TRBJ1-2, the V gene TRBV5-5; D unclear. CDR3 length: 15 residues. Per germline, CDR1 SGHKS and CDR2 YYEKEE (reference sequence). Trimming shortened V by 4 bases and J by 0 bases, and 13 bases separated the two germline ends. DNA of the CDR3: TGTGCCAGCAGCCCGGAGGCCTTAGCTAACTATGGCTACACCTTC. Amino acid sequence: CASSPEALANYGYTF.

The V call is TRBV7-9, the J call TRBJ2-3, with D possibly matching TRBD2 (5 bases). This CDR3 has 16 amino acids. V was pared by 4 bases and J by 4 bases, with 18 bases between. The V gene's germline CDR1 is SEHNR and CDR2 FQNEAQ (reference sequence). As DNA, the CDR3 is TGTGCCAGCAGCTCCTATTTGGGAGTCGAACCAGATACGCAGTATTTT. This translates into CASSSYLGVEPDTQYF. The full variable domain, with the rest looked up from reference TRBV7-9 and TRBJ2-3, is DTGVSQNPRHKITKRGQNVTFRCDPISEHNRLYWYRQTLGQGPEFLTYFQNEAQLEKSRLLSDRFSAERPKGSFSTLEIQRTEQGDSAMYLCASSSYLGVEPDTQYFGPGTRLTVL.

This clone appeared a single time. The chain joins TRBV12-3 or TRBV12-4 to TRBJ2-2; D is unresolved. V was trimmed by 7 bases and J by 4 bases, leaving 10 bases between them. The CDR3 contains 13 residues. For the CDR3, the DNA is TGTGCCAGCAAAGTAACTGGCACCGGGGAGCTGTTTTTT. Translating it yields CASKVTGTGELFF.

This chain links TRBV5-4 with TRBJ1-1; D may be TRBD1 (6 bases). Germline V gives CDR1 SGHNT, CDR2 YYREEE (reference sequence). The CDR3 extends over 15 amino acids. The ends were cut back, 4 bases at V and 5 bases at J, with 18 bases in the middle. The CDR3 nucleotides read TGTGCCAGCAGCCCTTGGGCAGGGGCCATGACTGAAGCTTTCTTT. This encodes CASSPWAGAMTEAFF.

The V gene is TRBV20-1, the J gene TRBJ1-2; D gene ambiguous. Trimming took off 5 bases at V and 3 bases at J, with 4 bases between the two ends. The CDR3 consists of 10 residues. The germline gives CDR1 DFQATT, CDR2 SNEGSKA (reference sequence). DNA for the CDR3: TGCAGTGCTCGGTACTATGGCTACACCTTC. Translating gives CSARYYGYTF.

The V and J genes are TRBV29-1 and TRBJ1-1, with 10 bases lining up with TRBD1. Trimming took 5 bases from V and 3 from J; bases not matched to a gene: 6. The CDR3 is 14 amino acids. Germline-derived CDR1 and CDR2 are SQVTM and ANQGSEA. CDR3 coding DNA: TGCAGCGTTCATAGACAGGGGGCAGACACTGAAGCTTTCTTT. It codes for CSVHRQGADTEAFF.

The chain links TRBV3-1 (or the pseudogene TRBV3-2) to TRBJ2-4; tentative D call: TRBD2 (5 bases). V lost 5 bases, J lost 6 bases, and 17 bases lay in between. Germline CDR1 reads LGHDT; CDR2 reads YNNKEL (reference sequence). The CDR3 has 15 residues. In DNA form, the CDR3 reads TGTGCCAGCAGCTTACAGACTGTTCGGGGAAACATTCAGTACTTC. Its translation: CASSLQTVRGNIQYF.

The CDR3 loop is CASSVEMDFNEQFF. The CDR3 DNA reads TGTGCCAGCAGCGTAGAGATGGACTTCAATGAGCAGTTCTTC. The chain combines TRBV9 with TRBJ2-1; possible D gene TRBD2, 5 bases. The CDR3 consists of 14 residues. Trimming took off 0 bases at V and 6 bases at J, with 10 bases between the two ends. CDR1 SGDLS and CDR2 YYNGEE come from the germline V gene.

This chain uses TRBV27 with TRBJ1-2; a possible D gene is TRBD1 (5 bases). V lost 4 bases to trimming and J lost 6 bases, with 6 bases between them. CDR3 size: 11 residues. Germline V CDR1 and CDR2: MNHEY, SMNVEV (reference sequence). The chain's CDR3 is CASSSTDGYTF. In nucleotides, the CDR3 is TGTGCCAGCAGTTCGACAGATGGCTACACCTTC.

Only a few counts were recorded for this clone. The V gene is TRBV4-3, the J gene TRBJ2-7; 7 nucleotides agree with TRBD1. Germline V CDR1 and CDR2: LGHNA, YSLEER. V lost 0 bases and J lost 4; bases outside the gene matches: 6. The CDR3 contains 15 residues. Here the CDR3 DNA reads TGCGCCAGCAGCCAAGATAACGACAGGGAGTACGAGCAGTACTTC. This codes for CASSQDNDREYEQYF.

V and J are TRBV7-9 and TRBJ2-2; D possibly corresponds to TRBD2 (6 bases). CDR1 and CDR2 (germline): SEHNR, FQNEAQ (reference sequence). Trimming cost V 5 bases and J 6 bases, with 16 bases left between them. CDR3 length: 15 residues. The CDR3 DNA reads as TGTGCCAGCAGCCCGAGACTAGTAGGGGCCGGGGAGCTGTTTTTT. Residues: CASSPRLVGAGELFF.

V and J are TRBV9 and TRBJ1-1; 10 nucleotides agree with TRBD1. Germline loops: CDR1 SGDLS, CDR2 YYNGEE. The J segment lost 5 bases and the V segment lost 3 bases, leaving 4 bases of the junction unmatched. There are 14 residues in the CDR3. In DNA form, the CDR3 reads TGTGCCAGCAGCGGACAGGGGGCCTATACTGAAGCTTTCTTT. This translates into CASSGQGAYTEAFF.

The chain is built from TRBV18 and TRBJ2-5; 7 nucleotides align to TRBD1. The junction had 3 bases not matched to a gene; V was cut back by 6 bases and J by 2 bases. The CDR3 totals 13 residues. Looked up from germline, CDR1 is KGHSH and CDR2 is LQKENI. The CDR3 sequence: CASSSGQQETQYF. The CDR3 DNA reads as TGTGCCAGCTCGTCGGGACAGCAAGAGACCCAGTACTTC.

The chain uses TRBV9 and TRBJ2-1, with 9 bases that match TRBD1. Per germline, CDR1 SGDLS and CDR2 YYNGEE. The length of the CDR3 is 16 residues. With 3 bases clipped from V and 9 bases from J, the junction kept 13 bases outside the gene matches. The CDR3 is CASSGSLGQGSSEQFF. CDR3 nucleotides: TGTGCCAGCAGCGGATCACTGGGACAGGGTTCAAGTGAGCAGTTCTTC.

The chain carries TRBV19 and TRBJ2-7, with 9 bases matching TRBD1. Trimming at V came to 6 bases and at J to 2 bases, leaving 8 bases not matched to a gene. This CDR3 is built from 15 residues. Germline V gives CDR1 LNHDA, CDR2 SQIVND (reference sequence). The CDR3 sequence: CASSPGTGRPYEQYF. The CDR3 DNA reads TGTGCCAGTAGCCCTGGGACAGGGCGACCCTACGAGCAGTACTTC.

The rearrangement links TRBV19 to TRBJ1-5; TRBD1 is a possible D gene (6 bases). CDR3 length: 16 amino acids. Germline V gene sequence: CDR1 LNHDA, CDR2 SQIVND (reference sequence). The germline V and J ends were trimmed by 3 bases and 6 bases, with 18 bases remaining between them. DNA of the CDR3: TGTGCCAGTAGTATGGGGTTTACGGGACAAGCTCAGCCCCAGCATTTT. Protein product: CASSMGFTGQAQPQHF.

This clone was seen only once. J is TRBJ2-2 and V is TRBV19; TRBD2 matches 8 bases. V was clipped by 7 bases and J by 1 base; unmatched bases: 11. Germline lookup yields CDR1 LNHDA and CDR2 SQIVND (reference sequence). The CDR3 length is 17 residues. CDR3 loop: CASTPITGGKNTGELFF. CDR3 DNA sequence: TGTGCCAGTACTCCGATTACGGGGGGGAAGAACACCGGGGAGCTGTTTTTT.

J is TRBJ2-5 and V is TRBV28, with TRBD2 matching 8 bases. V was pared by 3 bases and J by 3 bases, with 3 bases of the junction left unmatched. The CDR3 has 14 amino acids. The germline gives CDR1 MDHEN, CDR2 SYDVKM. CDR3 amino acids: CASSFGGGKETQYF. The CDR3, as DNA: TGTGCCAGCAGTTTCGGGGGGGGTAAAGAGACCCAGTACTTC. The variable domain in full, completed from reference TRBV28 and TRBJ2-5, reads DVKVTQSSRYLVKRTGEKVFLECVQDMDHENMFWYRQDPGLGLRLIYFSYDVKMKEKGDIPEGYSVSREKKERFSLILESASTNQTSMYLCASSFGGGKETQYFGPGTRLLVL.

The J gene is TRBJ2-5, the V gene TRBV7-7; 11 bases agree with TRBD1. Germline V gene lookup returns CDR1 SSHAT and CDR2 FNYEAQ (reference sequence). The V gene end was trimmed by 5 bases and the J gene end by 5 bases; junction bases not matched to a gene: 7. The CDR3 extends over 15 amino acids. The CDR3 loop reads CASSTIGDRGETQYF. The CDR3 DNA reads as TGTGCCAGCAGCACCATTGGGGACAGGGGGGAGACCCAGTACTTC.

The chain recombines TRBV28 with TRBJ2-3; maybe TRBD2 (5 bases). The germline V gene encodes CDR1 MDHEN and CDR2 SYDVKM. The V end was cut by 7 bases, the J end by 0 bases, with 14 bases between. The CDR3 is made up of 15 amino acids. The DNA for the CDR3 is TGTGCCAGCACCCCCGAGCGGTCTAGCACAGATACGCAGTATTTT. Translated, it gives CASTPERSSTDTQYF.

The genes are TRBV5-4 and TRBJ2-7; 9 nucleotides match TRBD1. There are 14 residues in the CDR3. Germline V lookup: CDR1 SGHNT, CDR2 YYREEE (reference sequence). The ends lost 4 bases at V and 4 bases at J; junction bases unmatched: 6. CDR3 region: CASSPGTGLYEQYF. The CDR3 coding sequence is TGTGCCAGCAGCCCCGGGACAGGGTTATACGAGCAGTACTTC.

This clone turned up a few times. This chain uses TRBV7-9 with TRBJ1-2; TRBD1 is a possible D gene (5 bases). This CDR3 contains 16 residues. The V gene lost 4 bases and the J gene lost 5 bases, with 20 bases spanning the gap. Germline V CDR1 and CDR2: SEHNR, FQNEAQ (reference sequence). The CDR3 spells CASSSTGTYRGYGYTF. CDR3 coding DNA: TGTGCCAGCAGCTCAACCGGGACTTATCGTGGGTATGGCTACACCTTC. Variable domain in full (rest from reference TRBV7-9 and TRBJ1-2): DTGVSQNPRHKITKRGQNVTFRCDPISEHNRLYWYRQTLGQGPEFLTYFQNEAQLEKSRLLSDRFSAERPKGSFSTLEIQRTEQGDSAMYLCASSSTGTYRGYGYTFGSGTRLTVV.

With respect to this clone: This specimen includes other DNA sequences encoding the same CDR3. The chain couples TRBV6-1 to TRBJ1-2, with unresolved D. Per germline, CDR1 MNHNS and CDR2 SASEGT. This CDR3 has 19 residues. Trimming stripped 0 bases from V and 6 bases from J, with 26 bases between. CDR3 bases: TGTGCCAGCAGTGAAGCAGGACGGTGGCCCGGGGATGCTGGAAATGGCTACACCTTC. It is translated as CASSEAGRWPGDAGNGYTF.

This clone was seen only once. The J gene is TRBJ2-3, the V gene TRBV27; 8 nucleotides match TRBD2. The CDR3 has 16 amino acids. V was clipped by 3 bases and J by 0 bases; unmatched bases: 5. Per the germline V gene, CDR1 is MNHEY and CDR2 is SMNVEV (reference sequence). CDR3 nucleotide sequence: TGTGCCAGCAGTTTGGTGACTAGCGTCAGCACAGATACGCAGTATTTT. This translates into CASSLVTSVSTDTQYF.

The chain combines TRBV28 with TRBJ2-7; maybe TRBD1 (5 bases). Germline V gene data show CDR1 as MDHEN and CDR2 as SYDVKM. The ends were cut back, 2 bases at V and 1 base at J, with 12 bases in the middle. The CDR3 consists of 15 residues. The CDR3 region has the DNA TGTGCCAGCAGTTTACAGGGTACCGGGTCCTACGAGCAGTACTTC. Protein sequence: CASSLQGTGSYEQYF.

CDR3 residues: CASSILAGANTGELFF. Here the CDR3 DNA reads TGTGCCAGTAGTATCCTAGCGGGGGCGAACACCGGGGAGCTGTTTTTT. V gene TRBV19 combines with J gene TRBJ2-2; 10 bases fit TRBD2. This CDR3 region has 16 residues. Germline values: CDR1 LNHDA, CDR2 SQIVND (reference sequence). Losses at the gene ends were 3 bases for V and 0 bases for J; bases not matched to a gene: 1.